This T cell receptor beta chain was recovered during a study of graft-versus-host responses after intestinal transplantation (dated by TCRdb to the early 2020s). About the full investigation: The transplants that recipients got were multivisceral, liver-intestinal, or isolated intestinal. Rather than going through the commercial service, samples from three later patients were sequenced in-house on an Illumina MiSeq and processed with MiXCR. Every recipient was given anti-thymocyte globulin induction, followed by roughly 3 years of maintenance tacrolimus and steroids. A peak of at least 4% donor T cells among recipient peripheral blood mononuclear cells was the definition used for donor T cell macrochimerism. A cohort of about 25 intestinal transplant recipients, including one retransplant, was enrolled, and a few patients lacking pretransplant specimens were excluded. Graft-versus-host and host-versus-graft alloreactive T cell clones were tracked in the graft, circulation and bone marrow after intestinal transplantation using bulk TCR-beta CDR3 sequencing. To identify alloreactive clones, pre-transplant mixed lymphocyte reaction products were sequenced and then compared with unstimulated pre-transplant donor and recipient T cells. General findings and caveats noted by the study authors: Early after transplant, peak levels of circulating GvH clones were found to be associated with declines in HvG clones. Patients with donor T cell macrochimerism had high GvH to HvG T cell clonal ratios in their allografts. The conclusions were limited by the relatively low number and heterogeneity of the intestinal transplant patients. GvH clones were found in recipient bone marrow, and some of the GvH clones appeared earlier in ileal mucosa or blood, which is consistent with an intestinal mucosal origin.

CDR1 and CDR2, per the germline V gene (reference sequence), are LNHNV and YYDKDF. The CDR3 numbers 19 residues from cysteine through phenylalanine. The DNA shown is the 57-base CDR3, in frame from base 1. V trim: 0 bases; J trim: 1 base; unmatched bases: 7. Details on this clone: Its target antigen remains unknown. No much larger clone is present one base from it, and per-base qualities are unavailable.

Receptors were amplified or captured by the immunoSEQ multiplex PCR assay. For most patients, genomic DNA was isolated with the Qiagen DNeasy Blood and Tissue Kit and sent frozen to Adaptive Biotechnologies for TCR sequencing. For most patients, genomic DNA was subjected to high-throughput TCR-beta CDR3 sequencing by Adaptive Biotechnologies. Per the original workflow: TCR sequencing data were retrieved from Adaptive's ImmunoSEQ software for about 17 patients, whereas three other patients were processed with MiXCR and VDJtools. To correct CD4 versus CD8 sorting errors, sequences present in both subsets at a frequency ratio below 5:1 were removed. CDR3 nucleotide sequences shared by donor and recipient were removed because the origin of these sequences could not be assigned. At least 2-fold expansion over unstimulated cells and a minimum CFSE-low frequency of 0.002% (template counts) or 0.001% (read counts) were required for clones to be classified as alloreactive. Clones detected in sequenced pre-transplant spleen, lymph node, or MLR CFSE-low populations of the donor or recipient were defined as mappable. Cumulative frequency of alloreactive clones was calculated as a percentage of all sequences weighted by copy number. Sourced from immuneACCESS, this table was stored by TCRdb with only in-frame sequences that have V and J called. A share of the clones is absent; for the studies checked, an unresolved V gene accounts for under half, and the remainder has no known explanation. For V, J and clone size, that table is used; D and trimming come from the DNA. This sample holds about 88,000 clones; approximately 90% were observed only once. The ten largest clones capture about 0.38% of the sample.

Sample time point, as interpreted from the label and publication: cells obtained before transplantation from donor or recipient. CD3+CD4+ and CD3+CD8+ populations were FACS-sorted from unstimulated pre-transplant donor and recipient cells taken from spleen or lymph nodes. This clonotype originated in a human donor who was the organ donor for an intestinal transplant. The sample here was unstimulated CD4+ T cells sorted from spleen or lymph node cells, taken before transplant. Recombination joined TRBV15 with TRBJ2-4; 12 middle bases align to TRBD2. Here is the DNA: TGTGCCACCAGCAGAGATAGGGCTAGCGGGGGGGGCGCCAAAAACATTCAGTACTTC. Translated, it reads CATSRDRASGGGAKNIQYF.